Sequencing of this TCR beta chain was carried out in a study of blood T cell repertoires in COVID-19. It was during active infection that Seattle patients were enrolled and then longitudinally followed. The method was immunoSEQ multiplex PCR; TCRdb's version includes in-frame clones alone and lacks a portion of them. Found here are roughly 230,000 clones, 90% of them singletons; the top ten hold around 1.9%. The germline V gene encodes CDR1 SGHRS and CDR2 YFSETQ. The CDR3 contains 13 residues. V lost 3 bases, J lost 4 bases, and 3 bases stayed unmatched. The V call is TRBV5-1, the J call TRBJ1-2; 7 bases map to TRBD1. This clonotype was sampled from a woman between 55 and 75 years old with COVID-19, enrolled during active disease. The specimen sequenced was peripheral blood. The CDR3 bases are TGCGCCAGCAGCTCAGACAGGGCCTATGGCTACACCTTC. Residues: CASSSDRAYGYTF.